The present T cell receptor (beta chain) was sequenced within a study of cytomegalovirus exposure and HLA in healthy donors (dated by TCRdb to about 2017). At the level of the whole study: An earlier analysis of 587 of the donors reported about 250 Gb of sequence data and about 100 million unique TCR beta sequences from some 180 million T cells. An early release that covered more than 550 HLA-typed donors contained 300 to 350 gigabases of sequencing data and around 85 million unique TCR sequences. A later genetic analysis took genome-wide SNP genotypes for about three fifths of the 666 donors and used that subset as a discovery cohort. Of the roughly 390 genotyped donors, roughly 85% fell in the genetic ancestry cluster associated with self-reported Caucasian donors. Every repertoire in the discovery cohort had been generated on one and the same sequencing platform. The number of typed donors differed by locus: about 620-640 for A, B, C, DRB1 and DQB1; some 540 for DQA1; 606 for DPA1; and about 450 for DPB1. Both class I and class II loci were covered by HLA typing, at four-digit resolution. To predict cytomegalovirus infection status, the study brought together high-throughput TCR immunosequencing, statistical association of individual TCRs with disease status, and machine learning. The aim of the study was to test whether cataloging public T cell receptors could identify signatures of past pathogen exposure. Rather than using new phenotypic data, the later analysis identified candidate immune exposures from TCR beta sequences and from how often those sequences occurred across donors. Donor age, sex, ethnicity and CMV serostatus were compiled alongside the repertoire data. A later analysis re-examined previously published TCR beta repertoires from more than 550 donors and added high-resolution HLA genotyping to investigate patterns of TCR occurrence. A separate validation cohort of 100 to 150 different subjects was used in addition to the approximately 700-subject first cohort. The study profiled the T cell repertoires of some 610 subjects by immunosequencing and related them to cytomegalovirus serostatus. Across some 400 genotyped donors of the cohort, an average of roughly 250,000 unique TCR beta nucleotide sequences per donor were sequenced, and around 19% of those sequences were non-productive. An earlier analysis of 500 to 650 of the donors applied high-throughput TCR beta sequencing to assess whether each TCR beta V gene segment acted as functional or pseudogenic. A handful of DR-DQ haplotypes were handled as single units for association and clustering because linkage in the cohort was strong. Results the study describes overall, beyond this receptor: In a later genetic analysis, fewer N-insertions in productive TCRs were reported among donors in an Asian-associated ancestry cluster than the 666-donor mean. The classifier was reported to diagnose cytomegalovirus status with high specificity and sensitivity in both the original cohort and the validation cohort. According to the authors, the approach could potentially be generalized to other disease states and immunological phenotypes. In a later analysis, HLA-associated TCR beta chains showed more clonal expansion and lower generation probabilities than non-associated chains that were equally common. The study listed around 160 TCR beta chains as associated with cytomegalovirus. Some IMGT-functional V segments, including TRBV6-2 and TRBV6-3, could not be told apart with the 87-base-pair reads, so those segments were excluded. A few of the identified cytomegalovirus-associated TCR beta chains were confirmed in vitro to be specific for cytomegalovirus antigens. Because HLA typing was missing for some donors at each locus, association tests included only the typed subset. Only TCR beta chains were sequenced in this cohort, and the absence of alpha or paired-chain data limited detectable features. A group of highly shared sequence variants was considered likely to be a technical artifact of the sequencing pipeline. A later analysis reported that several top co-occurrence clusters appeared linked to parvovirus B19, influenza, CMV and Epstein-Barr virus. When HLA alleles, especially DR and DQ, strongly co-occurred, attributing TCR associations to individual alleles was difficult. Specific HLA alleles were associated with roughly 17,000 TCR beta sequences at a false discovery rate of 0.05 in a later analysis. Seventeen rarely observed V segments, including chromosome 9 orphons, were excluded from the earlier analysis of a few hundred of the donors because counts were too low. A further reported finding was that TCR beta sequences accurately predicted the HLA-A and HLA-B alleles for most subjects in the first cohort. An association between a missense DCLRE1C variant and V-gene and J-gene trimming of TCR beta chains was found in a later genetic analysis and replicated in an independent cohort. In an earlier analysis of some 640 of the donors, most TCR beta V segments were observed in productive rearrangements about 87% or about 30% of the time, broadly matching IMGT annotations. Presence/absence analyses assumed roughly uniform sequencing depth across donors, an assumption that may not hold. According to a later analysis, TCR association rates differed among HLA loci, with DRB1 alleles showing the most associated TCRs and HLA-C alleles showing the fewest. Immune exposure information for the cohort was limited to CMV serostatus. Most TCR sequences were observed very rarely across donors, whereas some public TCRs were present in many individuals. Linkage disequilibrium might explain the correlated functional status among segregating V segments, but an unknown experimental factor could not be ruled out. Most CMV-associated TCR beta chains appeared to be HLA-restricted in a later analysis, and the HLA associations seemed to be driven largely by CMV exposure.

The library was obtained by the immunoSEQ multiplex PCR assay. For the multiplex PCR, a mixture combining 60 forward primers for TCR Vbeta segments and 13 reverse primers for TCR Jbeta segments was used. Amplification of the CDR3 region of rearranged TCR beta genes was performed with a multiplex PCR assay on genomic DNA. Amplified TCR beta libraries were sequenced as 87-base-pair reads on the Illumina HiSeq System. In the paper's pipeline: A later analysis tallied tens of millions of unique TCR beta chains across the roughly 610 repertoires, and approximately 11 million of those chains were shared by two or more donors. Raw reads were error-corrected and collapsed into unique sequences with a nearest-neighbor algorithm that merged closely related sequences to remove PCR and sequencing errors. Alignment of CDR3 sequences to IMGT reference sequences was used to assign V, D and J gene segments. For a sequence to be retained, a match of at least six nucleotides was required to both a V gene segment and a J gene segment. Rearrangements were called productive when the CDR3 lacked stop codons and stayed in frame with V and J; all others were non-productive. CDR3 was defined by IMGT convention, running from the second conserved V-encoded cysteine to the conserved J-encoded phenylalanine. The earlier analysis of some 600 of the donors excluded sequences that lacked an unambiguous match to a single V gene segment. In an earlier analysis of 587 of the donors, V segments were called functional above 56.7% productive rearrangements and were called segregating when the between-donor standard deviation exceeded 5%. To diagnose cytomegalovirus status from the catalog of TCR beta chain sequences, a statistical classification framework was built. V and J gene assignment, in a later analysis, came from comparing TCR nucleotide sequences with IMGT/GENE-DB human TR gene sequences. A later analysis assigned CDR3 sequences and most-parsimonious VDJ recombination scenarios with the TCRdist pipeline. In a later analysis, each TCR beta chain was defined by its CDR3 amino acid sequence together with its V-gene family, and reads lacking a unique V-gene family were excluded. In a later analysis, 550 to 650 highly shared, low-generation-probability nucleotide sequences were removed to address suspected cross-contamination and a sequencing artifact. In a later analysis, a clonal expansion index was calculated for each public chain from normalized within-repertoire ranks of inferred template counts. In a later analysis, generation probabilities were computed with a VDJ recombination model fitted to out-of-frame rearrangements, and the resulting probabilities were checked against IGoR. In a later analysis, TCR-TCR, TCR-HLA and TCR-CMV co-occurrence was scored with hypergeometric tests, and a repertoire-size bias correction was applied to TCR pairs. In a later analysis, false discovery rates were estimated by permuting HLA or CMV assignments 20 times. A later analysis grouped co-occurring TCRs with DBSCAN, adding TCRdist sequence similarity when clustering within HLA-allele-positive subsets. For co-occurrence clustering, repertoires with fewer than 30,000 or more than 120,000 public chains were excluded, along with four or five repertoires with anomalous nucleotide sharing. The table comes from immuneACCESS by way of TCRdb, which keeps in-frame sequences with V and J called. Part of the clones is missing from these tables; in studies checked, under half for an unresolved V gene and the rest for unknown reasons. The D gene and trimming were derived from the DNA, and the V and J assignments and clone size from that table. This sample's table has entries for roughly 75,000 clones. Jointly, the top ten make up about 4.9% of the sample.

The CDR3, cysteine through phenylalanine, is 12 amino acids long. Only the CDR3 portion is preserved as DNA: 36 bases, with reading frame beginning at the first base. According to the germline V gene, CDR1 reads SQVTM and CDR2 reads ANQGSEA. V is clipped by 7 bases and J by 0 bases, and the sequence between their germline boundaries is 9 bases long. On this clone: No cognate antigen has been identified for it.

The cohort consisted of approximately 690 healthy bone marrow donors. At the time of sampling, all cohort members were nominally healthy, though unrecorded immune exposures were likely present. The donor tested CMV seronegative and was one of the 352 seronegative cohort members. Each donor provided a peripheral blood sample, and peripheral blood mononuclear cells were used for TCR beta sequencing. The Qiagen DNeasy Blood Extraction Kit was used to extract genomic DNA from the blood cell samples. This sequence uses TRBV29-1 and TRBJ2-5, with TRBD2 tentatively as D gene (6 bases match). The receptor's source is a man aged 35-49 years in good health and CMV-seronegative. The specimen was PBMCs. Read as DNA, the sequence is TGCAGCGGGCGGACTAACCAAGAGACCCAGTACTTC. Its translation reads: CSGRTNQETQYF.